Listed below are T cell receptor beta chains from one sample, sequenced in a study of blood T cell repertoires in COVID-19. Method: immunoSEQ multiplex PCR; TCRdb's copy keeps in-frame clones and lacks some. The sample consists of about 99,000 clones, approximately 85% of them appearing once. The sample consisted of peripheral blood. All receptors come from a man aged 60 to 75 with acute or convalescent COVID-19. Each CDR3 is given without its conserved first and last residue. Some rows have no size entry. The others give once, few or many, or a class for an expanded clone.

v_call	clone_size	cdr3_aa
TRBV10-3	-	AISVSGEQY
TRBV14	once	ASSQVRGEKLF
TRBV5-1	-	ASSSGQPTYGYT
TRBV2	-	ASKRSSGANTGELF
TRBV7-2	-	ASSFQTGQGATQH
TRBV4-3	-	ASSQDPSGRDEQF
TRBV19	-	ASSRGQGWETQY
TRBV7-9	few	ASSLVARWEGRDTEAF
TRBV18	-	ASSPSRDNGYT
TRBV6-2/TRBV6-3	-	ASSPGRRGNQPQH
TRBV5-1	-	ASSLRTGTSGYT
TRBV6-5	-	ASSYREKQGYEQY
TRBV29-1	-	SVEMQGGNIQY
TRBV7-3	-	ASSFGTGMAEQY
TRBV9	-	ASGRDTTDTQY
TRBV5-1	once	ASSDGQPNTEAF
TRBV7-6	-	ASSASGIETQY
TRBV28	-	ASSSPGTGTYEQY
TRBV6-5	once	ASSYAFGDRGGYT
TRBV5-1	-	ASSLSPGGMYTEAF
TRBV6-5	few	ASLKPGQGGEQY
TRBV2	-	ASSEAFGDSQPQH
TRBV28	few	ASSFDRGLGRPQH
TRBV7-6	-	ASSFYSTYEQY
TRBV5-1	-	ASSLASGHPYEQY
TRBV3-1/TRBV3-2	few	ASSHFGDQPQH
TRBV5-6	-	ASITGSSSGGAF
TRBV12-3/TRBV12-4	-	ASSSSGGGYT
TRBV4-2	-	ASSQGTSGNTDTQY
TRBV6-5	few	ASSYSTGAGEKLF
TRBV6-2/TRBV6-3	-	ASRPSVGGELF
TRBV5-1	-	ASTPGVRGLGGYT
TRBV5-6	-	ASSLGQGVIAKNIQY
TRBV19	-	ASSYNRAGLIYEQY
TRBV2	-	ASSDGQFGEAF
TRBV30	-	AWAGGSRETQY